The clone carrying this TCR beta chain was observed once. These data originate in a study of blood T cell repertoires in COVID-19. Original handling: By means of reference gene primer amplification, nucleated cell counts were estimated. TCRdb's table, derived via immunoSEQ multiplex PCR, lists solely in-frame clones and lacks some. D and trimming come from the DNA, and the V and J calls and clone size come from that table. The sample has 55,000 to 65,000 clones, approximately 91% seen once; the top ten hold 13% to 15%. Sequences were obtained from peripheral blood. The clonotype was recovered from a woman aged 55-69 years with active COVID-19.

The CDR3 sequence is CASSKNKSGGSYEQYF. The DNA for the CDR3 is TGTGCCAGCAGCAAAAATAAGTCTGGCGGATCCTACGAGCAGTACTTC. The rearrangement joins TRBV21-1 to TRBJ2-7; no check of the table's D call, TRBD2, against the DNA was made. TRBV21-1 is noted as a pseudogene. The CDR3 covers 16 residues.